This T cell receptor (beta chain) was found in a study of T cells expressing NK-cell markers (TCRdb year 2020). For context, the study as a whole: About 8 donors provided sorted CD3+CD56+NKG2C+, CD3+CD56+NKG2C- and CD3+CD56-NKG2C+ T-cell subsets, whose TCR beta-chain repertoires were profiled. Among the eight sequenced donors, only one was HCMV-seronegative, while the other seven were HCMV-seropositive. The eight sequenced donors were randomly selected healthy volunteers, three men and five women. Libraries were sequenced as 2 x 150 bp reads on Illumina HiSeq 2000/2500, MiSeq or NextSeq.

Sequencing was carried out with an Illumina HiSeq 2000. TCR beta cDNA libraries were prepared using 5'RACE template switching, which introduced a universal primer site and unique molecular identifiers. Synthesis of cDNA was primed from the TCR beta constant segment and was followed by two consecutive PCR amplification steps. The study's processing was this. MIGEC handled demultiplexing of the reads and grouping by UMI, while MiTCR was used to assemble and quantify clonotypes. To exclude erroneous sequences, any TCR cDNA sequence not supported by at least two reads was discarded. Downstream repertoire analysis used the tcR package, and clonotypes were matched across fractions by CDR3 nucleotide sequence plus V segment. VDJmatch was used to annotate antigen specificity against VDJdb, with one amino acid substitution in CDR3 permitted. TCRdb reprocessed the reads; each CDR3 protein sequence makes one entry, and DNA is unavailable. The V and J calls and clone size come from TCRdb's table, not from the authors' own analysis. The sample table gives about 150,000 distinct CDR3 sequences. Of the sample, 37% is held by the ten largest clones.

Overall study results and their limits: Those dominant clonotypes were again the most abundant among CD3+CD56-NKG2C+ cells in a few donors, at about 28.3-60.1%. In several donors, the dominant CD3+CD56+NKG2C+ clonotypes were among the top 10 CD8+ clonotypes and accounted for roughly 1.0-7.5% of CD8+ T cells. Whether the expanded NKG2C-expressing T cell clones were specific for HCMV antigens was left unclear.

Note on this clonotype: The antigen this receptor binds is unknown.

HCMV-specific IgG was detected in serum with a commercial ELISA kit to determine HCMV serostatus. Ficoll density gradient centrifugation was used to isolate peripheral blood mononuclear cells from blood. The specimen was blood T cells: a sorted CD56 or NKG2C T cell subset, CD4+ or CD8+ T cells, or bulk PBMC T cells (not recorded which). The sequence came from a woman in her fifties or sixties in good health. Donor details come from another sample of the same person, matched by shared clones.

The CDR3 protein is CATSGAPGRINEKLFF. The rearrangement combines TRBV15 with TRBJ1-4; TCRdb returns TRBD1, unconfirmable since there is no DNA. The CDR3 holds 16 amino acids from the cysteine to the phenylalanine. DNA for this receptor is not on file. CDR1 and CDR2 are drawn from the germline V gene (reference sequence): LNHNV, YYDKDF.